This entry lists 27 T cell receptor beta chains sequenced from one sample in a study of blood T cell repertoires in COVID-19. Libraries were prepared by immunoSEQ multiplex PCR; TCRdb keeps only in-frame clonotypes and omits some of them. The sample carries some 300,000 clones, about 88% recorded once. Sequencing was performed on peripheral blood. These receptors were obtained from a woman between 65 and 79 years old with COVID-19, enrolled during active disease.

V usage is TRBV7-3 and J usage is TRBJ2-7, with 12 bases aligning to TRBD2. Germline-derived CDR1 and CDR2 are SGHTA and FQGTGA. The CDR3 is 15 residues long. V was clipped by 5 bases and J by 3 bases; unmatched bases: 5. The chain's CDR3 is CASSPGLAGVYEQYF. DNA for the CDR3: TGTGCCAGCAGCCCGGGACTAGCGGGCGTCTACGAGCAGTACTTC.

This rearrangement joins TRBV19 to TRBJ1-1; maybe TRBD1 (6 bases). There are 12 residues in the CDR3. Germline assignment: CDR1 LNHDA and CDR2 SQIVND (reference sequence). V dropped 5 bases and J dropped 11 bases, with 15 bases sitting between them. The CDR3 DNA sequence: TGTGCCAGTAGTCTCGAGGGGGTTGGGGCTTTCTTT. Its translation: CASSLEGVGAFF.

The CDR3 reads CASSDSGSRGSPLHF. The DNA for the CDR3 is TGTGCCAGCAGTGACTCGGGTTCGCGAGGCTCACCCCTCCACTTT. The rearrangement joins TRBV6-4 to TRBJ1-6; no reliable D call. V lost 0 bases and J 10 bases, leaving 13 bases between the germline ends. The CDR3 runs 15 residues. CDR1 and CDR2 from the germline V gene are MRHNA and SNTAGT.

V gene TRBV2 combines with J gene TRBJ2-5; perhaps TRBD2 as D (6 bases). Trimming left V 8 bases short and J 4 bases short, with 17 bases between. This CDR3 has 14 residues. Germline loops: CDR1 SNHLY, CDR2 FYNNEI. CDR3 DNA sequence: TGTGCCAGCTTTAACGGTTTCGGGGGAGAGACCCAGTACTTC. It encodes CASFNGFGGETQYF.

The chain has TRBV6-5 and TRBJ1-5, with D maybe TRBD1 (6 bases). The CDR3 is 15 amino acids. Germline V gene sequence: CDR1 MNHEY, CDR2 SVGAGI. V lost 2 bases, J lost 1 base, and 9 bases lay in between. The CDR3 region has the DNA TGTGCCAGCAGTTACCAGGGGTTAAGCAATCAGCCCCAGCATTTT. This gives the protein CASSYQGLSNQPQHF.

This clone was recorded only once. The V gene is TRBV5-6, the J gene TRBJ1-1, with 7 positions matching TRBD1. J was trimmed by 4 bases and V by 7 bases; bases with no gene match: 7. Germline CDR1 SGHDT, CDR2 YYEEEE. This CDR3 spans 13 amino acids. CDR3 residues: CASHTGVVTEAFF. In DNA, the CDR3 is TGTGCCAGCCATACAGGGGTAGTCACTGAAGCTTTCTTT.

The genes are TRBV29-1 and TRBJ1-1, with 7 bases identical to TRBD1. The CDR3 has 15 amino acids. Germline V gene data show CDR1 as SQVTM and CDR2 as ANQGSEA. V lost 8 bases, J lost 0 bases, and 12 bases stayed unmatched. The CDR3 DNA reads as TGCAGCTTCGGTCGAGGTACAGGGGTGAACACTGAAGCTTTCTTT. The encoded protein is CSFGRGTGVNTEAFF. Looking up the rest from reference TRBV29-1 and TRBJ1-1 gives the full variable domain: SAVISQKPSRDICQRGTSLTIQCQVDSQVTMMFWYRQQPGQSLTLIATANQGSEATYESGFVIDKFPISRPNLTFSTLTVSNMSPEDSSIYLCSFGRGTGVNTEAFFGQGTRLTVV.

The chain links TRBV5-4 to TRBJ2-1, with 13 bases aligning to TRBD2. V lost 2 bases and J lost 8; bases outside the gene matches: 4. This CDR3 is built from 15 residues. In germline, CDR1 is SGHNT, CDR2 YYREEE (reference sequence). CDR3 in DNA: TGTGCCAGCAGCTTACTAGCGGGGGGGAGTGATGAGCAGTTCTTC. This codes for CASSLLAGGSDEQFF.

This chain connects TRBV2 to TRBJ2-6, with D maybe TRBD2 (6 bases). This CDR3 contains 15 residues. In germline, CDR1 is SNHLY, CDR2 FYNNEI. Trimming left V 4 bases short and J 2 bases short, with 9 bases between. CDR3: CASSVSGAGANVLTF. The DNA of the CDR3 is TGTGCCAGCAGTGTTTCGGGGGCTGGGGCCAACGTCCTGACTTTC.

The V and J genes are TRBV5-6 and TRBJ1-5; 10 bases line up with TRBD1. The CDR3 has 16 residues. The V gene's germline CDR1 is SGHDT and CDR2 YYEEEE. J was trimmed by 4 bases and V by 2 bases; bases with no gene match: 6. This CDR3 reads CASSLGLGQGNQPQHF. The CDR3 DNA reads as TGTGCCAGCAGCTTAGGACTGGGACAGGGGAATCAGCCCCAGCATTTT. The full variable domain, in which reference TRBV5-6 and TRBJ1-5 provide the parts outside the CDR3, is DAGVTQSPTHLIKTRGQQVTLRCSPKSGHDTVSWYQQALGQGPQFIFQYYEEEERQRGNFPDRFSGHQFPNYSSELNVNALLLGDSALYLCASSLGLGQGNQPQHFGDGTRLSIL.

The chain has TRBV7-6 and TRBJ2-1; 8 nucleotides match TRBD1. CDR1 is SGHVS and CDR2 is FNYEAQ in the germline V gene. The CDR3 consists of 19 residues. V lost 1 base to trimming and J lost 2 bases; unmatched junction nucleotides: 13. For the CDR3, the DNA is TGTGCCAGCAGCTTAGGGGGAGGACAGGGTGCAACAACCTACAATGAGCAGTTCTTC. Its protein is CASSLGGGQGATTYNEQFF.

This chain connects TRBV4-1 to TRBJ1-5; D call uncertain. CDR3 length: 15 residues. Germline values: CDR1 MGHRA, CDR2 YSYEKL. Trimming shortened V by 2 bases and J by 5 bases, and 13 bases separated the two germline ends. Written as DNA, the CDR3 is TGCGCCAGCAGCCAACTTCTCGGGGATGATCAGCCCCAGCATTTT. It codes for CASSQLLGDDQPQHF.

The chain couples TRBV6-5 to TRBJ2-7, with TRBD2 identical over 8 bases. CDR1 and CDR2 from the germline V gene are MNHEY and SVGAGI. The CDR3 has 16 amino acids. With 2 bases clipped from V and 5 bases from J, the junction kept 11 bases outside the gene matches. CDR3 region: CASSYTPGLVEDEQYF. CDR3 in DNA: TGTGCCAGCAGTTACACGCCGGGACTAGTCGAGGACGAGCAGTACTTC.

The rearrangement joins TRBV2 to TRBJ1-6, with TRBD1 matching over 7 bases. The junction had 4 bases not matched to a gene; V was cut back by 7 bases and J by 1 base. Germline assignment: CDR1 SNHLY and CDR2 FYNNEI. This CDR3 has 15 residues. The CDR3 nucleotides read TGTGCCAGCATAGGGGACAGATCCTATAATTCACCCCTCCACTTT. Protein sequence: CASIGDRSYNSPLHF.

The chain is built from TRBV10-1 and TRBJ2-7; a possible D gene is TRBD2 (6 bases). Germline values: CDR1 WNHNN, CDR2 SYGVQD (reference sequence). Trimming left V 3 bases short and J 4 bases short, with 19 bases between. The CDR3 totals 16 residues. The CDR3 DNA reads TGCGCCAGCAGTGAATGTATCGGGACTTATTCTTACGAGCAGTACTTC. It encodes CASSECIGTYSYEQYF.

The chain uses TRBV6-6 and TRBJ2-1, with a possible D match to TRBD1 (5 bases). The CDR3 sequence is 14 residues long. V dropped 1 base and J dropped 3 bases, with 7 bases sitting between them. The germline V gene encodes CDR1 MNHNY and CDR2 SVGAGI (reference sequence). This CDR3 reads CASSYYDSYNEQFF. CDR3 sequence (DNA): TGTGCCAGCAGTTACTACGACAGCTACAATGAGCAGTTCTTC.

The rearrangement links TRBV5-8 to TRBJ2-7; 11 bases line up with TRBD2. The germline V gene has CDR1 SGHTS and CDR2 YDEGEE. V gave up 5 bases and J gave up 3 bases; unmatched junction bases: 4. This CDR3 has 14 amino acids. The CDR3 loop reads CASRSGTSGYEQYF. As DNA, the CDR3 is TGTGCCAGCAGATCCGGGACTAGCGGCTACGAGCAGTACTTC.

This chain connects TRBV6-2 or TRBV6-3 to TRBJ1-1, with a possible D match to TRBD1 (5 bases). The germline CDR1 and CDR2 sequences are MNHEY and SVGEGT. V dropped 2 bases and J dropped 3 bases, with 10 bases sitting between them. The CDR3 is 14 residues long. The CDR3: CASSYLGGYTEAFF. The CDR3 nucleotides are TGTGCCAGCAGTTACCTGGGGGGTTACACTGAAGCTTTCTTT.

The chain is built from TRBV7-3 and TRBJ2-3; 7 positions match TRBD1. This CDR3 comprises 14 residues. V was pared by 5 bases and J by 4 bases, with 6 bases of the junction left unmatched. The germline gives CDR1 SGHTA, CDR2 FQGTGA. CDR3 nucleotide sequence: TGTGCCAGCAGCCTCTCCGGACAGGCAGATACGCAGTATTTT. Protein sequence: CASSLSGQADTQYF.

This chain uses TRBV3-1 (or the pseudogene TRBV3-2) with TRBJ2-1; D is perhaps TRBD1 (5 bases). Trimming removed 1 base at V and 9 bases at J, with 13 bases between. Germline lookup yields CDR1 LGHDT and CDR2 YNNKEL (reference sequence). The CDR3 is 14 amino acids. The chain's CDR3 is CASSQVQGMGEQFF. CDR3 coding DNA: TGTGCCAGCAGCCAAGTCCAGGGTATGGGTGAGCAGTTCTTC.

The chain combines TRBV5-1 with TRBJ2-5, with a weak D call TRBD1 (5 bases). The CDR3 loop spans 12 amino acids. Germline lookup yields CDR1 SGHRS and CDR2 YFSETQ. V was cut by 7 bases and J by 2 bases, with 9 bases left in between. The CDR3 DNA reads TGCGCCAGCGCCCCAGGGCAAGAGACCCAGTACTTC. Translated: CASAPGQETQYF.

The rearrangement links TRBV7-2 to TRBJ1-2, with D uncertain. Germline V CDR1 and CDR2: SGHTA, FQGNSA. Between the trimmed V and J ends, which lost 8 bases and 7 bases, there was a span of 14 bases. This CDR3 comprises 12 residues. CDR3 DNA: TGTGCCAGCGGAGGCAAGGAGGTTGGCTACACCTTC. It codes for CASGGKEVGYTF. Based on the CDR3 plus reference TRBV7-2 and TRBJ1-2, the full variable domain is GAGVSQSPSNKVTEKGKDVELRCDPISGHTALYWYRQSLGQGLEFLIYFQGNSAPDKSGLPSDRFSAERTGGSVSTLTIQRTQQEDSAVYLCASGGKEVGYTFGSGTRLTVV.

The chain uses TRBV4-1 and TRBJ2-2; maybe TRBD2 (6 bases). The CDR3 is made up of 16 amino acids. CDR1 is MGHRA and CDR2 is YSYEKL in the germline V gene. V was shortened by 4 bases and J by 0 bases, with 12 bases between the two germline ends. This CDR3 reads CASSPLATSNTGELFF. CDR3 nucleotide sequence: TGCGCCAGCAGCCCACTAGCTACCTCGAACACCGGGGAGCTGTTTTTT.

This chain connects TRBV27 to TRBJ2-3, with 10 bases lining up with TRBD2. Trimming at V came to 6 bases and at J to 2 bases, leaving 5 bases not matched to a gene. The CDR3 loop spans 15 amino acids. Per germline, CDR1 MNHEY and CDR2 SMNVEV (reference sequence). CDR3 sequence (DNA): TGTGCCAGCAGCTGGGGACTAGCGAACACAGATACGCAGTATTTT. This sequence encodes CASSWGLANTDTQYF.

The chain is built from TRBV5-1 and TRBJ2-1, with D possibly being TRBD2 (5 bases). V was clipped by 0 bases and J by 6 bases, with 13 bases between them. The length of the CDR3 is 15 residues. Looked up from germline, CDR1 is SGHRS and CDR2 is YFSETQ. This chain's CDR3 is CASSLASGTTNEQFF. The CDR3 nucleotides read TGCGCCAGCAGCTTGGCCTCGGGAACTACCAATGAGCAGTTCTTC.

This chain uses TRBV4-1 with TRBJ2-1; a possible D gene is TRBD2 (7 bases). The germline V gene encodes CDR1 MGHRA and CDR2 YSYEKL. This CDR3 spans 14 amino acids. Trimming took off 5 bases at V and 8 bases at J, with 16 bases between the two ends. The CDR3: CASSIQGGAYEQFF. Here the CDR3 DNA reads TGCGCCAGCAGCATACAAGGGGGGGCATATGAGCAGTTCTTC.

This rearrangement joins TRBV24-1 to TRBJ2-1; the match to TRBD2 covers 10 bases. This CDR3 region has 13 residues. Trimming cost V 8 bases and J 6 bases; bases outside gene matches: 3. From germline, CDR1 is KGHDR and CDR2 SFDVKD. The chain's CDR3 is CATKASGGNEQFF. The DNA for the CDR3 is TGTGCCACCAAGGCTAGCGGGGGCAATGAGCAGTTCTTC.